This T cell receptor beta chain originates from a study of cytomegalovirus exposure and HLA in healthy donors. In its sample, this clone was seen once. 60 Vbeta and 13 Jbeta primers were used in PCR. Clones were sequenced by immunoSEQ multiplex PCR, and TCRdb holds only the in-frame ones, with some missing. The sample includes roughly 86,000 clones, roughly three fifths of them seen just once. This clonotype originated in a man aged 25-40 years in good health and CMV-seronegative. What was sequenced was PBMCs.

The chain's CDR3 is CASSLRDFTYEQYF. The CDR3 DNA is TGTGCCAGCAGCTTGCGGGACTTCACCTACGAGCAGTACTTC. The genes are TRBV5-4 and TRBJ2-7; possible D gene TRBD2, 6 bases. Germline V gives CDR1 SGHNT, CDR2 YYREEE (reference sequence). CDR3 length: 14 amino acids. The V gene lost 1 base and the J gene lost 2 bases, with 10 bases spanning the gap.